Presented here are 5 T cell receptor beta chains from one specimen sequenced in a study of T cells in localized non-small cell lung cancer. Some clones are missing from TCRdb's copy, which holds only in-frame ones; the method was immunoSEQ multiplex PCR. The table has approximately 150,000 clones, 80% to 90% seen once; the top ten hold over 1.5%. Material: peripheral blood, obtained before any cancer treatment. These receptors all come from a female donor of 60 years or more with stage I lung adenocarcinoma.

The chain carries TRBV1 and TRBJ2-1. TRBV1 is noted as a pseudogene. This CDR3 spans 17 amino acids. The CDR3 DNA follows: TGCACCAGCAGCCAAATAAAACTAGTTGTGGGGCACAATGAGCAGTTCTTC. This encodes CTSSQIKLVVGHNEQFF.

The chain combines TRBV27 with TRBJ1-4; TRBD1 matches at 8 bases. V trimming: 4 bases; J trimming: 6 bases; junction bases outside the gene matches: 7. This CDR3 comprises 15 residues. CDR1 MNHEY and CDR2 SMNVEV come from the germline V gene (reference sequence). This CDR3 is CASSSRTGWDEKLFF. In DNA, the CDR3 is TGTGCCAGCAGTTCACGGACAGGGTGGGATGAAAAACTGTTTTTT.

The chain has TRBV19 and TRBJ2-7, with 12 bases that match TRBD2. With V trimmed by 6 bases and J by 2 bases, 5 bases remained unmatched. Germline V gene lookup returns CDR1 LNHDA and CDR2 SQIVND (reference sequence). This CDR3 has 15 amino acids. The chain's CDR3 is CASSQLAGGPYEQYF. The CDR3 bases are TGTGCCAGTAGCCAGCTAGCGGGAGGGCCCTACGAGCAGTACTTC.

This clone was detected only a few times. The chain is built from TRBV10-3 and TRBJ2-3, with D uncertain. Trimming removed 0 bases from V and 6 bases from J, with 1 base in between. The CDR3 covers 11 residues. Germline V lookup: CDR1 ENHRY, CDR2 SYGVKD. As DNA, the CDR3 is TGTGCCATCAGTGAGTCTGATACGCAGTATTTT. Amino acids: CAISESDTQYF.

This rearrangement joins TRBV6-5 to TRBJ2-1; D not certain. Trimming stripped 6 bases from V and 3 bases from J, with 9 bases between. In germline, CDR1 is MNHEY, CDR2 SVGAGI. The CDR3 runs 13 residues. DNA of the CDR3: TGTGCCAGCAGATACCCGGGCTACAATGAGCAGTTCTTC. It yields the protein CASRYPGYNEQFF.